The 19 T cell receptor beta chains below come from one sample, sequenced in a study of control samples from healthy donors and cancer patients. The repertoire was sequenced with immunoSEQ multiplex PCR; TCRdb's copy has only in-frame clones and lacks some. This sample yields some 74,000 clones, of which about 88% are seen a single time; more than 5% belongs to the top ten. Sequenced input: blood. These receptors originate from a woman in her 50s in good health.

The chain uses TRBV11-3 and TRBJ1-1; 9 bases are shared with TRBD1. The trim removed 5 bases at V and 5 bases at J, leaving 12 bases unmatched. The CDR3 loop spans 16 amino acids. Germline CDR1 and CDR2: SGHNT and YENEEA. The CDR3 sequence is CASSRTFGTGRTEAFF. The CDR3 nucleotides are TGTGCCAGCAGCCGTACTTTCGGGACAGGGCGGACTGAAGCTTTCTTT.

The chain employs TRBV12-3 or TRBV12-4 and TRBJ2-1; D might be TRBD1 (6 bases). This CDR3 contains 12 residues. The V end was cut by 4 bases, the J end by 10 bases, with 11 bases between. DNA of the CDR3: TGTGCCAGCAGTTCAGGGGCGAAAGAGCAGTTCTTC. Residues: CASSSGAKEQFF.

This chain links TRBV2 with TRBJ1-1; D is possibly TRBD1 (5 bases). Germline V CDR1 and CDR2: SNHLY, FYNNEI. The length of the CDR3 is 13 residues. Trimming took off 5 bases at V and 4 bases at J, with 11 bases between the two ends. The DNA for the CDR3 is TGTGCCAGCAGTTCGGGGGAGGGCACTGAAGCTTTCTTT. Amino acids: CASSSGEGTEAFF.

This chain connects TRBV20-1 to TRBJ1-5, with TRBD1 identical over 7 bases. The trim removed 3 bases at V and 9 bases at J, leaving 2 bases unmatched. Per germline, CDR1 DFQATT and CDR2 SNEGSKA (reference sequence). There are 11 residues in the CDR3. CDR3 DNA: TGCAGTGCTAGGCGACAGGGGCCCCAGCATTTT. It yields the protein CSARRQGPQHF.

The CDR3 region is CASSLFRGHEQYF. CDR3 nucleotides: TGTGCCAGCAGCTTATTTCGGGGTCACGAGCAGTACTTC. The chain has TRBV7-9 and TRBJ2-7; possible D gene TRBD2, 5 bases. Germline V gene lookup returns CDR1 SEHNR and CDR2 FQNEAQ (reference sequence). V dropped 2 bases and J dropped 5 bases, with 10 bases sitting between them. The CDR3 contains 13 residues.

The chain employs TRBV6-5 and TRBJ1-2; D call uncertain. CDR3 size: 14 residues. The V gene's germline CDR1 is MNHEY and CDR2 SVGAGI. The V end was cut by 0 bases, the J end by 6 bases, with 11 bases between. CDR3 in amino acids: CASSYSRPQHGYTF. The CDR3 nucleotides are TGTGCCAGCAGTTACTCTCGGCCTCAGCATGGCTACACCTTC.

This clone has a single count. The rearrangement uses TRBV3-1 (or the pseudogene TRBV3-2) and TRBJ2-7; perhaps TRBD1 as D (7 bases). Per germline, CDR1 LGHDT and CDR2 YNNKEL (reference sequence). Trimming took off 4 bases at V and 9 bases at J, with 13 bases between the two ends. This CDR3 has 12 residues. Here the CDR3 reads CASSPQGGRQYF. Written as DNA, the CDR3 is TGTGCCAGCAGCCCCCAGGGGGGCCGGCAGTACTTC.

V and J are TRBV6-5 and TRBJ2-7; D is unresolved. CDR3 length: 12 residues. The V gene lost 7 bases and the J gene lost 0 bases, with 7 bases spanning the gap. Germline values: CDR1 MNHEY, CDR2 SVGAGI. The CDR3 sequence: CASTGLSYEQYF. CDR3 in DNA: TGTGCCAGCACCGGGCTCTCCTACGAGCAGTACTTC.

This clone was detected a few times. The V call is TRBV3-1 (or the pseudogene TRBV3-2), the J call TRBJ2-5; maybe TRBD1 (5 bases). V lost 4 bases to trimming and J lost 4 bases, with 13 bases between them. CDR3 length equals 14 residues. Germline CDR1 LGHDT, CDR2 YNNKEL (reference sequence). CDR3 in amino acids: CASSLVARVETQYF. As DNA, the CDR3 is TGTGCCAGCAGCCTAGTTGCCAGGGTAGAGACCCAGTACTTC.

In nucleotides, the CDR3 is TGTGCCAGTAGCAGGGGACTAGCGGGGGAGGTATACGAGCAGTACTTC. Translating gives CASSRGLAGEVYEQYF. V is TRBV19 and J is TRBJ2-7, with 14 bases identical to TRBD2. The length of the CDR3 is 16 residues. The trim removed 6 bases at V and 4 bases at J, leaving 8 bases unmatched. Germline CDR1 reads LNHDA; CDR2 reads SQIVND (reference sequence).

The J gene is TRBJ2-7, the V gene TRBV7-2; D remains ambiguous. Per the germline V gene, CDR1 is SGHTA and CDR2 is FQGNSA. This CDR3 has 13 amino acids. V lost 0 bases, J lost 2 bases, and 5 bases lay in between. The CDR3 reads CASSLALPYEQYF. The DNA of the CDR3 is TGTGCCAGCAGCTTAGCTCTGCCCTACGAGCAGTACTTC.

This clone has just one count. The rearrangement links TRBV21-1 to TRBJ2-3; the table's D call, TRBD2, was not checked against the DNA. TRBV21-1 is a documented pseudogene. The CDR3 contains 16 residues. CDR3 region: CASSNNFLTPTDTQYF. In DNA form, the CDR3 reads TGTGCCAGCAGCAATAACTTCCTCACCCCCACAGATACGCAGTATTTT.

The rearrangement uses TRBV30 and TRBJ2-1; tentatively, D is TRBD1 or TRBD2 (5 bases each). Germline V CDR1 and CDR2: GTSNPN, SVGIG (reference sequence). This CDR3 contains 16 residues. Between the trimmed V and J ends, which lost 2 bases and 4 bases, there was a span of 18 bases. CDR3 in DNA: TGTGCCTGGAGTTCCCTGGCAGGGAGTAGATACAATGAGCAGTTCTTC. Protein: CAWSSLAGSRYNEQFF.

The V and J genes are TRBV5-1 and TRBJ1-3; 7 nucleotides match TRBD1. The CDR3 is made up of 18 amino acids. CDR1 and CDR2 (germline): SGHRS, YFSETQ. Losses at the gene ends were 0 bases for V and 0 bases for J; bases not matched to a gene: 9. CDR3 coding DNA: TGCGCCAGCAGCTTGGACAGGGGAAGTGCATTCTCTGGAAACACCATATATTTT. It translates to CASSLDRGSAFSGNTIYF.

The V and J genes are TRBV9 and TRBJ2-2; 11 bases map to TRBD1. J lost 4 bases, V lost 0 bases, and 2 bases had no gene match. The CDR3 loop spans 16 amino acids. The germline CDR1 and CDR2 sequences are SGDLS and YYNGEE. The CDR3 is CASSVVGTGGTGELFF. The CDR3 DNA is TGTGCCAGCAGCGTAGTGGGGACAGGGGGCACCGGGGAGCTGTTTTTT.

The CDR3: CASRASGGGTEAFF. As DNA, the CDR3 is TGTGCCAGCAGGGCATCGGGGGGCGGCACTGAAGCTTTCTTT. The gene calls are TRBV14 and TRBJ1-1; D is perhaps TRBD1 (6 bases). Trimming took 6 bases from V and 4 from J, leaving 15 bases between them. Germline loops: CDR1 SGHDN, CDR2 FVKESK. This CDR3 spans 14 amino acids.

This clone was counted only a few times. J is TRBJ2-1 and V is TRBV5-1; TRBD2 matches 13 bases. Germline CDR1 is SGHRS and CDR2 is YFSETQ. Trimming took 5 bases from V and 0 from J; bases not matched to a gene: 5. The CDR3 covers 17 residues. CDR3 nucleotides: TGCGCCAGCAGTGGGGGGACTAGCGGGGCCTCCTACAATGAGCAGTTCTTC. Its translation: CASSGGTSGASYNEQFF.

This rearrangement joins TRBV27 to TRBJ1-6; D is uncertain. The germline CDR1 and CDR2 sequences are MNHEY and SMNVEV (reference sequence). With 4 bases removed from V and 0 bases from J, the gap between germline ends came to 4 bases. The CDR3 covers 14 residues. The CDR3 here is CASSWGSYNSPLHF. CDR3 bases: TGTGCCAGCAGTTGGGGCTCCTATAATTCACCCCTCCACTTT.

The CDR3 DNA is TGTGCCACCCGAGACACAGGCCTGGCTGGCTACACCTTC. Its protein is CATRDTGLAGYTF. V gene TRBV19 combines with J gene TRBJ1-2; D possibly corresponds to TRBD1 (5 bases). CDR1 LNHDA and CDR2 SQIVND come from the germline V gene (reference sequence). Trimming pared 10 bases from V and 7 bases from J, leaving 19 bases between. The CDR3 is 13 amino acids.